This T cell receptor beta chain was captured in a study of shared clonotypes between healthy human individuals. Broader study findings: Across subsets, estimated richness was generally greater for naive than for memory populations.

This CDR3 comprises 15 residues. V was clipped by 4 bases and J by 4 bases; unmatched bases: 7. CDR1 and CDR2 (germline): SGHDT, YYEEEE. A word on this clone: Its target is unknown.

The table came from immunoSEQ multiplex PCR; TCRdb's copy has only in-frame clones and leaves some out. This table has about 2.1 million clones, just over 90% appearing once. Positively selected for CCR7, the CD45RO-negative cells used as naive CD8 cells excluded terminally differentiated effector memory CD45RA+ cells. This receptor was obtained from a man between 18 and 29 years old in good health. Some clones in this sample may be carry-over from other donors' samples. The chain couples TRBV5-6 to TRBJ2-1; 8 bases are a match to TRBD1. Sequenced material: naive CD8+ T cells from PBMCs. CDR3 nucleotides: TGTGCCAGCAGCCCCCGGACAGGGATGTACAATGAGCAGTTCTTC. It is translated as CASSPRTGMYNEQFF.